This section outlines one T cell receptor (beta chain) sequence together with its context. Data came from immunoSEQ multiplex PCR; TCRdb stores just in-frame clones and leaves some out. This table holds fewer than 200,000 clones, about 70% found once. This specimen comes from a study of blood T cell repertoires in COVID-19. Study overall: Samples of COVID-19 (acute and convalescent) were obtained from the United States, Italy and Spain.

Germline loops: CDR1 SEHNR, CDR2 FQNEAQ (reference sequence). With 1 base removed from V and 11 bases from J, the gap between germline ends came to 12 bases. The CDR3 spans 13 residues. The sample was peripheral blood. The receptor was isolated from a woman between 45 and 60 years old with active or convalescent COVID-19. V usage is TRBV7-9 and J usage is TRBJ2-1; D call uncertain. The CDR3 protein is CASSLEIGDKQFF. In DNA form, the CDR3 reads TGTGCCAGCAGCTTAGAAATTGGAGATAAGCAGTTCTTC.